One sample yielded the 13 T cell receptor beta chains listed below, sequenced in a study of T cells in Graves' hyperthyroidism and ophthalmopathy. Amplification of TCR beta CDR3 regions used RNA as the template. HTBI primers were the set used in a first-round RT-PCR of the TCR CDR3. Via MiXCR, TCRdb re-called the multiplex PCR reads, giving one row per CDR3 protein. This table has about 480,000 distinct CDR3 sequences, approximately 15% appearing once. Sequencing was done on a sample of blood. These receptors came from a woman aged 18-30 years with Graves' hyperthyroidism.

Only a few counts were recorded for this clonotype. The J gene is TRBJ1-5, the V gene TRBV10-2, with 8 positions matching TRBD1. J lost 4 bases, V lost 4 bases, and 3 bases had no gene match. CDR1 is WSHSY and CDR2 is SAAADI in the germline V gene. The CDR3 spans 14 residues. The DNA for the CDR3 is TGCGCCAGCAGTGCGGGACAGGATAATCAGCCCCAGCATTTT. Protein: CASSAGQDNQPQHF.

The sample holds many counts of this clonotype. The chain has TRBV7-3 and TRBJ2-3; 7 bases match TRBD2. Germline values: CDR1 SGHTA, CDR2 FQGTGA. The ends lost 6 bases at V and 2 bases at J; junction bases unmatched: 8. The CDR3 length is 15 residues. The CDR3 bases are TGTGCCAGCAGACTGACCGGGACTACCACAGATACGCAGTATTTT. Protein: CASRLTGTTTDTQYF. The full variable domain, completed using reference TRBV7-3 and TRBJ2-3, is GAGVSQTPSNKVTEKGKYVELRCDPISGHTALYWYRQSLGQGPEFLIYFQGTGAADDSGLPNDRFFAVRPEGSVSTLKIQRTERGDSAVYLCASRLTGTTTDTQYFGPGTRLTVL.

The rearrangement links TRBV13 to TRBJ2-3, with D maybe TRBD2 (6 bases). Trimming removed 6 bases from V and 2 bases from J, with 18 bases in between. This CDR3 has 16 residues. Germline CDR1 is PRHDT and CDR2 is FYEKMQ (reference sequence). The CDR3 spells CASRSLLGRDTDTQYF. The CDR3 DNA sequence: TGTGCCAGCAGATCTCTCCTAGGGCGGGACACAGATACGCAGTATTTT.

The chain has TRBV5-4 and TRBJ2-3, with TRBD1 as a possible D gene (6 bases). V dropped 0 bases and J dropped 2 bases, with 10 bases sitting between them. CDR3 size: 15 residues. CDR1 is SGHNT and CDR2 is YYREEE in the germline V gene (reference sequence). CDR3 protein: CASSLEGVSTDTQYF. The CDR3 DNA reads TGTGCCAGCAGCTTGGAGGGGGTGTCCACAGATACGCAGTATTTT.

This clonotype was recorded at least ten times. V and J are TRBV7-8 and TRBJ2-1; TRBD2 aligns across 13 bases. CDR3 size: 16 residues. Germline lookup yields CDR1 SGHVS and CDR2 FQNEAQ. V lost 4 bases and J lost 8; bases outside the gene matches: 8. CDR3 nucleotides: TGTGCCAGCAGCTACACCGGGACTAGCGGGGTTTATGAGCAGTTCTTC. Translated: CASSYTGTSGVYEQFF.

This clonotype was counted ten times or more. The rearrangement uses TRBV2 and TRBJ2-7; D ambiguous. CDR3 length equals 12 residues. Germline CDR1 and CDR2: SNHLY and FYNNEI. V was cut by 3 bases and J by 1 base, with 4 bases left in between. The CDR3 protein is CASSDGSYEQYF. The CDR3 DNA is TGTGCCAGCAGTGACGGGTCCTACGAGCAGTACTTC.

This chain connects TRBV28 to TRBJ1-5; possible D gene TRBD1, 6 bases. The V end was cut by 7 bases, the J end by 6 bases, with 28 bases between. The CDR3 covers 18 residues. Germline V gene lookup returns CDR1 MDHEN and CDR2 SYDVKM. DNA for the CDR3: TGTGCCAGCACGGAAGCAGGGGTGACCGCCGGTCAGGCTCAGCCCCAGCATTTT. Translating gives CASTEAGVTAGQAQPQHF.

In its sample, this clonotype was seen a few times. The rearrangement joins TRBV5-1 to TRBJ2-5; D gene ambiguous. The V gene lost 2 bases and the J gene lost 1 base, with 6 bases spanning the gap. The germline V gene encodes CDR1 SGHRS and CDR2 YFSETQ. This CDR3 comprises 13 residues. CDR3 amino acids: CASSLQFQETQYF. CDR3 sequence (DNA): TGCGCCAGCAGCTTACAATTCCAAGAGACCCAGTACTTC. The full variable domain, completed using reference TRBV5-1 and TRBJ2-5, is KAGVTQTPRYLIKTRGQQVTLSCSPISGHRSVSWYQQTPGQGLQFLFEYFSETQRNKGNFPGRFSGRQFSNSRSEMNVSTLELGDSALYLCASSLQFQETQYFGPGTRLLVL.

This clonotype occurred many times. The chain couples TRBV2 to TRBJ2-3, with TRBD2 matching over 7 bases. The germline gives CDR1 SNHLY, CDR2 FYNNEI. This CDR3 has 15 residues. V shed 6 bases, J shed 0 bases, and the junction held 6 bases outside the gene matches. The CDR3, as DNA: TGTGCCAGCAGCGAGCGGGAAGGAAGCACAGATACGCAGTATTTT. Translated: CASSEREGSTDTQYF.

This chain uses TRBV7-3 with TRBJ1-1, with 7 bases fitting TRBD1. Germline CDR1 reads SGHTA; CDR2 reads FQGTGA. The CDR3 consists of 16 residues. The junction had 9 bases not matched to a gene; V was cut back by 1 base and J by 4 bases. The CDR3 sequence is CASSLRAATGSTEAFF. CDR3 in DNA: TGTGCCAGCAGCTTAAGGGCTGCGACAGGGAGCACTGAAGCTTTCTTT.

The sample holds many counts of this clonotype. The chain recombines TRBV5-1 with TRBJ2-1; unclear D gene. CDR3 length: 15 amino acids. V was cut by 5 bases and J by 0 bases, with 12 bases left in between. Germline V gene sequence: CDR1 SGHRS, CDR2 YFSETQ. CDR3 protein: CASRPRESSYNEQFF. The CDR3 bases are TGCGCCAGCAGGCCGCGAGAGAGCTCCTACAATGAGCAGTTCTTC.

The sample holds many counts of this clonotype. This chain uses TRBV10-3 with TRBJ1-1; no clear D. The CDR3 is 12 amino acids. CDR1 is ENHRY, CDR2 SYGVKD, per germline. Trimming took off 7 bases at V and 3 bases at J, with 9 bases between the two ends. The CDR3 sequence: CAITHGDTEAFF. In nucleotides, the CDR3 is TGTGCCATCACCCATGGGGACACTGAAGCTTTCTTT.

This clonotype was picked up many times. Here the CDR3 reads CARGLAGGGGELFF. The CDR3 coding sequence is TGTGCCCGGGGACTAGCGGGAGGAGGCGGGGAGCTGTTTTTT. The chain has TRBV30 and TRBJ2-2, with 15 bases matching TRBD2. Trimming cost V 8 bases and J 7 bases; bases outside gene matches: 5. The germline V gene has CDR1 GTSNPN and CDR2 SVGIG (reference sequence). The CDR3 has 14 residues.